This paragraph covers one TCR beta chain sequence. At least ten counts were recorded for this clonotype. Its binding antigen is unknown. It has no much larger one-base neighbor in the sample; base qualities were not kept. Bone marrow was sampled from every patient at the time of active disease. Isolation of bone marrow mononuclear cells was performed by Ficoll-Hypaque density gradient centrifugation. Myeloma plasma cells were removed and CD138-negative cells were collected by negative selection after labeling with CD138 magnetic microbeads on a MACS separator. The purity of the isolated cells was checked by flow cytometry with CD138 antibodies on an Attune NxT. Total RNA was extracted with TRIzol reagent and quantified with a NanoDrop spectrophotometer. For each patient, the CD138-negative bone marrow sample underwent paired RNA-seq and IR-seq. The CDR3 runs 11 residues from the cysteine to the phenylalanine. Solely the CDR3 DNA is kept, with 33 bases framed from the first base. V is reduced by 10 bases and J by 15 bases, leaving a spacing of 19 bases between them.

TCR libraries were constructed from roughly 0.4 ug RNA using the Immunoverse kit, and molecular barcoded adaptors covering alpha/delta and beta/gamma chains were employed. TCR library preparation used the same RNA that went into transcriptome sequencing. Sequencing of TCR libraries was carried out on an Illumina HiSeq 4000 with 2 x 150 cycles. The source study handled its data this way. With MiXCR, TCR reads were aligned to human V, D, J and C references and assembled into CDR3 clonotypes, with quality filtering and error correction included. Clonotype counts and gene usage diversity were analyzed with the tcR package in R. Raw mapping reads were checked after the RNA-seq reads had been mapped by STAR aligner version 2.5.3a onto the human GRCh37 genome. IR-seq fastq files were randomly downsampled with Seqtk 1.3 to test the effect of sequencing depth on detected clonotypes. TCRdb trimmed the raw reads at Q25, called clones with MiXCR and kept productive beta chains. Each record represents a unique CDR3 protein, reported with the most common genes and DNA among its rows. What appears here as the V and J calls and clone size reflects TCRdb's work, not the paper's. The sample table shows about 61,000 distinct CDR3 sequences, and roughly 19% are seen once. Roughly an eighth of the sample rests with the top ten.

This sample was included in a study of read filtering for tumor transcriptome and immune sequencing (dated by TCRdb to the early 2020s). General notes on the study: The cohort consisted of approximately 16 male and roughly 13 female patients, with a mean age of roughly 66 years and an age range of roughly 47 to 85. After DNase treatment, whole-transcriptome libraries were prepared with the TruSeq RNA Access Library Prep Kit. By revised international staging, 8 or 9 patients were R-ISS I, under 20 were R-ISS II and 6 or 7 were R-ISS III. One of the main goals was to work out a read-filtering strategy for immune repertoire data, in particular whether clonotypes backed by only a single read should be removed. Using the same bone marrow samples, the study ran both targeted immune repertoire sequencing and bulk whole-transcriptome sequencing and then compared the TCR repertoires from each method. TCR-region mapped reads per sample ranged from about 3.5 to 11 million with IR-seq versus only about 75 to 1,400 with RNA-seq. What the study reported, not specific to this receptor: In IR-seq, single-read clonotypes were approximately 81% of clonotypes but 3% to 4% of total reads; in RNA-seq they were 60% to 75% of clonotypes and 35% to 55% of reads. The correlation between IR-seq and RNA-seq shared clonotype proportions was increased by removal of single-read clonotypes. The sorted CD138-negative fraction was not purified T cells but a mixed bone marrow immune population. Compared with RNA-seq, IR-seq captured clonotypes at much greater depth and more reliably, and a smaller IR-seq throughput was enough to identify most of the shared clonotypes.

Sequencing used a population of CD138-negative cells sorted from bone marrow. The sample's cell subset or site label is to be understood as: bone marrow mononuclear cells depleted of CD138+ plasma/myeloma cells by negative magnetic selection. The chain joins TRBV12-3 or TRBV12-4 to TRBJ2-1; the D gene may be TRBD1 or TRBD2, since each aligns over 6 bases. This sequence was found in a donor aged 40 or older with multiple myeloma. In nucleotides, the sequence is TGTGCCACCGGTCCCTGGGGGGCGGGGTTCTTC. This sequence encodes CATGPWGAGFF.